Reported below is one TCR beta chain. Its target is not known. This sample is part of a study of spatial heterogeneity in lung cancer. Study as a whole: Counts of TCR transcripts in tumor regions correlated strongly with a T cell module score (derived from matched bulk RNA-seq). Mean representation of each unique TCR and UMI combination in the raw reads exceeded nine occurrences.

General study findings and limits: The number of expanded tumor alpha and beta chains correlated with mutation number.

This sample's time point: sample taken at primary tumor resection. Unsorted whole RNA from tumor, nontumor lung or frozen PBMC underwent sequencing. CDR3 size: 16 residues. V was pared by 4 bases and J by 6 bases, with 20 bases between. Using its own MiXCR run on the 5' RACE reads, TCRdb lists one record per CDR3 protein. Of around 2,500 distinct CDR3 sequences listed, roughly a fifth are singletons. The TCR comes from a male donor with early-stage non-small cell lung cancer. Sequenced material: lung tumor tissue, taken at surgery. V and J are TRBV12-3 or TRBV12-4 and TRBJ2-3; a possible D gene is TRBD2 (5 bases). In nucleotides, the CDR3 is TGTGCCAGCAGTTCCTCCCAAGGACTCCTCAGGGATACGCAGTATTTT. This codes for CASSSSQGLLRDTQYF.